This is a list of T cell receptor beta chains from one sample in a study of T-cell reconstitution after alpha-beta-depleted transplantation in children. One entry per CDR3 protein results from TCRdb running MiXCR on the PCR reads. Of fewer than 120,000 distinct CDR3 sequences listed, under 13% were seen once; the top ten hold about 7.3%. This specimen consisted of PBMCs from the stem cell graft donor, obtained from the stem cell graft. Source of these receptors: a human donor who donated a stem cell graft to a child with acute lymphoblastic leukemia. The CDR3 runs from the conserved cysteine through the conserved F or W. The order of the fields is J gene, clone size, V gene, D gene, CDR3 DNA, CDR3 protein. D genes are given only for firm matches. Only part of the rows carry a size: once, few, many, or a class if the clone is expanded.

TRBJ1-2,many,TRBV12-3/TRBV12-4,.,TGTGCCAGCAGTTTTAAGGGAAACTATGGCTACACCTTC,CASSFKGNYGYTF
TRBJ2-7,many,TRBV7-6,TRBD1,TGTGCCAGCAGTTTCCCGGGACAGACCTACGAGCAGTACTTC,CASSFPGQTYEQYF
TRBJ2-3,many,TRBV20-1,.,TGCAGTGCCCGGAACCCTGGCACAGATACGCAGTATTTT,CSARNPGTDTQYF
TRBJ1-4,many,TRBV18,.,TGTGCCAGCTCACCCCGTCAAGGGAGACTGTTTTTT,CASSPRQGRLFF
TRBJ2-1,.,TRBV19,TRBD2,TGTGCCAGTAGTGCCGCTCTATCGCGGGAGGGCTACAATGAGCAGTTCTTC,CASSAALSREGYNEQFF
TRBJ2-7,many,TRBV20-1,TRBD2,TGCAGTGCTAGAGAGAGGACTAGCGGTTCTAAAGAGCAGTACTTC,CSARERTSGSKEQYF
TRBJ2-3,many,TRBV10-3,.,TGTGCCAGCATGGACAGCACAGATACGCAGTATTTT,CASMDSTDTQYF
TRBJ1-1,many,TRBV5-1,.,TGCGCCAGCACTGGTTATTTCGGACAGAACACTGAAGCTTTCTTT,CASTGYFGQNTEAFF
TRBJ2-7,many,TRBV6-2/TRBV6-3,TRBD1,TGTGCCAGCAGTTGGACAGGGGGTCCTACGCAAGAGCAGTACTTC,CASSWTGGPTQEQYF
TRBJ2-5,few,TRBV20-1,TRBD2,TGCAGTGCCGCGGGGGTCCAAGAGACCCAGTACTTC,CSAAGVQETQYF
TRBJ1-4,many,TRBV5-1,.,TGCGCCAGCAGCTCGACGGCAACTAATGAAAAACTGTTTTTT,CASSSTATNEKLFF
TRBJ1-5,many,TRBV7-2,.,TGTGCCAGCAGCTTAGGAGGGGGGTATAGCAATCAGCCCCAGCATTTT,CASSLGGGYSNQPQHF
TRBJ2-7,many,TRBV28,.,TGTGCCAGCCAAGCGGATATCTACGAGCAGTACTTC,CASQADIYEQYF
TRBJ1-1,many,TRBV6-1,.,TGTGCCAGCTTCAGGGAACTGAGCCGCACTGAAGCTTTCTTT,CASFRELSRTEAFF
TRBJ2-1,many,TRBV7-2,TRBD2,TGTGCCAGCAGCTTAGCGGCGGGAGACGGAGCCTACAATGAGCAGTTCTTC,CASSLAAGDGAYNEQFF
TRBJ1-1,many,TRBV6-2/TRBV6-3,.,TGTGCCAGCAGCCCGGGACACGCGAACACTGAAGCTTTCTTT,CASSPGHANTEAFF
TRBJ1-4,many,TRBV12-3/TRBV12-4,.,TGTGCCAGCAGTTCAGGGGCGGGTAATGAAAAACTGTTTTTT,CASSSGAGNEKLFF
TRBJ2-7,many,TRBV6-2/TRBV6-3,TRBD2,TGTGCCAGCAGGATAGCGGGAGTCTTCTACGAGCAGTACTTC,CASRIAGVFYEQYF
TRBJ2-1,many,TRBV9,TRBD2,TGTGCCAGCAGCAACTTGGGACTAGCGGGGGGGCCTTTTGAGCAGTTCTTC,CASSNLGLAGGPFEQFF
TRBJ1-3,many,TRBV12-3/TRBV12-4,.,TGTGCCAGCAGACCAGGGGCCCACAGAGGAAACACCATATATTTT,CASRPGAHRGNTIYF
TRBJ2-1,few,TRBV25-1,.,TGTGCCAGCAGGGGAACCAATGAGCAGTTCTTC,CASRGTNEQFF
TRBJ2-5,many,TRBV18,.,TGTGCCAGCTCACCTGACTTGGTAGAGACCCAGTACTTC,CASSPDLVETQYF
TRBJ2-5,many,TRBV27,TRBD1,TGTGCCAGCAGTTCGTGGACAGGGGAAGAGACCCAGTACTTC,CASSSWTGEETQYF
TRBJ2-6,many,TRBV27,TRBD2,TGTGCCAGCAGTACTAGGACTAGCGGGAGGGGGATCCCTGGGGCCAACGTCCTGACTTTC,CASSTRTSGRGIPGANVLTF
TRBJ2-1,.,TRBV6-1,.,TGTGCCAGCAGCCCCGAAGTGGCTACCCATGACAATGAGCAGTTCTTC,CASSPEVATHDNEQFF
TRBJ1-1,many,TRBV7-8,TRBD1,TGTGCCAGCAGCTTAGTTCGGACAGGGGGAACTGAAGCTTTCTTT,CASSLVRTGGTEAFF
TRBJ2-3,many,TRBV5-1,TRBD1,TGCGCCAGCAGTCCCAAAAACAGGGGAGTGGCAGATACGCAGTATTTT,CASSPKNRGVADTQYF
TRBJ2-3,many,TRBV11-2,.,TGTGCCAGCAGCTTAGACTGGTGGCCAGGGAGTCCCACAGATACGCAGTATTTT,CASSLDWWPGSPTDTQYF
TRBJ1-2,many,TRBV7-8,.,TGTGCCAGCAGACCCGGGGGCAGGGATGGAGGCTACACCTTC,CASRPGGRDGGYTF
TRBJ1-6,many,TRBV5-1,TRBD1,TGCGCCAGCAGCCCTCGGACAGGGGAGGATAATTCACCCCTCCACTTT,CASSPRTGEDNSPLHF
TRBJ1-2,few,TRBV7-2,.,TGTGCCAGCAGCTTACCCCCAGTGGGGTATGGCTACACCTTC,CASSLPPVGYGYTF
TRBJ1-3,many,TRBV6-5,.,TGTGCCAGCAGTTACGGAGGCAGGGCTGGAAACACCATATATTTT,CASSYGGRAGNTIYF
TRBJ2-7,many,TRBV5-1,.,TGCGCCAGCAGCTTGGCCGAGGGCAGTGCCTACGAGCAGTACTTC,CASSLAEGSAYEQYF
TRBJ1-5,many,TRBV6-5,.,TGTGCCAGCAGGGGTAGAAGGAGTCCCAATCAGCCCCAGCATTTT,CASRGRRSPNQPQHF
TRBJ2-1,many,TRBV5-1,.,TGCGCCAGCACCCCGGGGGACAGTCACAATAGTGAGCAGTTCTTC,CASTPGDSHNSEQFF
TRBJ2-3,many,TRBV5-1,.,TGCGCCAGCAGCATCCACACTAGCACAGATACGCAGTATTTT,CASSIHTSTDTQYF
TRBJ2-2,many,TRBV29-1,.,TGCAGCGTTGCAGGCCAGGGGCGTCACACCGGGGAGCTGTTTTTT,CSVAGQGRHTGELFF
TRBJ2-1,once,TRBV7-2,.,TGTGCCAGCAGCTTAGGGGGAGATGGGCAGTTCTTC,CASSLGGDGQFF
TRBJ1-1,many,TRBV27,.,TGTGCCAGCAGGAAAACAGGAACCACTGAAGCTTTCTTT,CASRKTGTTEAFF
TRBJ1-2,many,TRBV7-2,TRBD1,TGTGCCAGCAGCAGGGACAGGGATAGATACTATGGCTACACCTTC,CASSRDRDRYYGYTF
TRBJ2-7,many,TRBV6-5,TRBD1,TGTGCCAGCAGTTACCAAAACAGGGGATCCTACGAGCAGTACTTC,CASSYQNRGSYEQYF
TRBJ1-2,many,TRBV5-1,.,TGCGCCAGCAGCTCTTACAGGGCCAATGGCTACACCTTC,CASSSYRANGYTF
TRBJ2-2,many,TRBV28,.,TGTGCCAGCAGTTATAGGCGGACCGGGGAGCTGTTTTTT,CASSYRRTGELFF
TRBJ1-1,many,TRBV29-1,TRBD1,TGCAGCGTTGCCGGGACAGGCCGAATGAACACTGAAGCTTTCTTT,CSVAGTGRMNTEAFF
TRBJ2-1,.,TRBV5-4,TRBD2,TGTGCCAGCAGCCCTACCTCGGGACTAGCCCGCAATGAGCAGTTCTTC,CASSPTSGLARNEQFF
TRBJ2-1,many,TRBV28,.,TGTGCCAGCAGGTCTAGCCGTGCCTACTACAATGAGCAGTTCTTC,CASRSSRAYYNEQFF
TRBJ1-6,many,TRBV3-1,TRBD1,TGTGCCAGCAGCCAAGTGGGGGACAGGCTGGACTCACCCCTCCACTTT,CASSQVGDRLDSPLHF
TRBJ2-3,many,TRBV6-1,TRBD2,TGTGCCAGCAGCCAGGGGACTAGCGGGAGGGATACGCAGTATTTT,CASSQGTSGRDTQYF
TRBJ1-1,many,TRBV18,.,TGTGCCAGCTCGTTGACACCCCGGAGTTGGAACACTGAAGCTTTCTTT,CASSLTPRSWNTEAFF
TRBJ1-4,many,TRBV4-1,.,TGCGCCAGCAGCCAAGATAAAAATAACCTTAGGGCTGCAAATGAAAAACTGTTTTTT,CASSQDKNNLRAANEKLFF
TRBJ2-1,many,TRBV4-3,TRBD1,TGCGCCAGCAGCCAGGTAGGACAGGGGCAGTTCTTC,CASSQVGQGQFF
TRBJ2-7,many,TRBV4-2,.,TGTGCCAGCAGCCAAGAACACTACGAGCAGTACTTC,CASSQEHYEQYF
TRBJ1-4,many,TRBV7-9,.,TGTGCCAGCAGCTCCCCGAGGGACGGTGAAAAACTGTTTTTT,CASSSPRDGEKLFF